This paragraph reports one T cell receptor beta chain. V was pared by 4 bases and J by 4 bases, with 7 bases of the junction left unmatched. Germline CDR1 reads SGDLS; CDR2 reads YYNGEE. CDR3 length: 15 amino acids. The data stem from a study of blood T cell repertoires in COVID-19. Across the study: The United States, Italy and Spain provided the acute and convalescent COVID-19 samples. Nucleic acid was either cDNA or gDNA, and it came from T cells, B-cell-depleted T cells, or PBMCs.

As handled by the study authors: Using reference gene primer amplification, nucleated cell counts were estimated. Produced via immunoSEQ multiplex PCR; TCRdb's table is partial and in-frame only. The V and J calls and clone size are taken from that table; D and trimming were inferred from the DNA. The repertoire holds over 110,000 clones, with about 91% as singletons. This receptor was obtained from a human donor in a cohort sampled during active COVID-19. V usage is TRBV9 and J usage is TRBJ2-7, with 11 bases lining up with TRBD1. The sample consisted of peripheral blood. The CDR3 DNA reads as TGTGCCAGCAGCAGGACAGGGGGCGCGATATACGAGCAGTACTTC. Protein product: CASSRTGGAIYEQYF.